This T cell receptor (beta chain) emerged from a study of vaccination effects on CD4 cells after COVID-19. Study at large: Cultures of some 2.2 million PBMC per well contained about 9.5 IU/ml IL-2 plus 10 ug/ml peptides. Study findings and constraints: The study found that only 1 of 255 vaccine-induced clones from healthy vaccinees cross-reacted with common cold coronaviruses.

Profiled with immunoSEQ multiplex PCR; TCRdb holds only in-frame clones, not every one. The table includes around 26,000 clones, 65% to 80% detected once. The culture ran for approximately 11 days before CD4+ T cells were isolated. The vaccine recipients had no prior SARS-CoV-2 infection, with negative nucleocapsid antibodies. Replacing half the medium with IL-2 medium was done on days 3 and 7. As regards this clone: Its matching antigen is unknown.

This CDR3 spans 12 amino acids. Trimming cost V 2 bases and J 7 bases, with 11 bases left between them. The germline gives CDR1 SQVTM, CDR2 ANQGSEA. The sample in question was CD4+ T cells from PBMCs cultured without peptide, obtained before COVID-19 vaccination. The sequence came from a human donor who received a COVID-19 vaccine. V gene TRBV29-1 combines with J gene TRBJ1-1, with D perhaps TRBD1 (6 bases). CDR3 bases: TGCAGCGTTGAAAAGGGGGTTGGTGAAGCTTTCTTT. Translated, it gives CSVEKGVGEAFF.